This TCR beta chain was recovered during a study of PD-1 blockade in classical Hodgkin lymphoma. The J segment lost 2 bases and the V segment lost 4 bases, leaving 5 bases of the junction unmatched. Germline CDR1 and CDR2: SGHNT and YYREEE (reference sequence). This CDR3 has 15 residues. General study results and limits: By C4D1 there was a significant rise in CD4+ TCR diversity but not in CD8+ TCR diversity. Patients who began taking nivolumab under 1 year after ASCT were left out.

All the patients suffered relapse after autologous stem cell transplantation, and brentuximab vedotin exposure differed. This clone was recorded a few times. Its antigen is not identified. Sequencing used immunoSEQ multiplex PCR; TCRdb keeps in-frame clones, though not all of them. The top ten hold approximately 8% of the sample, which has about 72,000 clones, 85% to 95% seen once. The genes are TRBV5-4 and TRBJ1-3; 8 bases match TRBD1. This sequence originates from a human donor with classical Hodgkin lymphoma. The sample here was peripheral blood mononuclear cells (PBMCs), taken at baseline. In DNA form, the CDR3 reads TGTGCCAGCAGCACCGACAGGGGAACTGGAAACACCATATATTTT. Translating it yields CASSTDRGTGNTIYF.